This T cell receptor beta chain is from a study of CD8 T cells in ankylosing spondylitis (TCRdb year 2017). Study-level background: The study set out to find disease-linked TCR variants by profiling T cell receptor beta repertoires in ankylosing spondylitis patients and healthy donors. Peripheral blood samples were taken, and synovial fluid was additionally collected from ankylosing spondylitis patients. The whole study cohort included 85 to 120 healthy donors and roughly 24 ankylosing spondylitis patients. The study at large found these results: A TCR beta motif made up of several highly homologous amino acid variants appeared to be characteristic of blood from ankylosing spondylitis patients. The disease-linked clones were reported to be significantly enriched in matched synovial fluid samples from ankylosing spondylitis patients. Some TCR beta motif variants had previously been reported in synovial fluid and blood of reactive arthritis patients, which suggested common disease-initiation mechanisms. The disease-linked clones had a CD8+ phenotype and were found at relatively low frequencies in peripheral blood.

This clonotype has more than one count but fewer than ten. Which antigen it targets is not known. Per-base quality was not reported, and no clone a single base away is much larger than it. TCRdb names Illumina HiSeq 2500 as the instrument used. Quantitative 5'-RACE with molecular barcodes was the method used to prepare the TCR beta libraries. Turning to the authors' computational methods: To identify disease-linked TCR variants, a new computational method was used, one built on a probabilistic model of VDJ rearrangement. TCRdb applied fastp at Q25 and MiXCR to the public reads, then kept only in-frame beta chains. Rows with a matching CDR3 protein are joined into one entry that keeps the most common DNA and genes. The V and J calls shown here were made by TCRdb, not taken from the authors' results. In all, the sample holds some 220,000 distinct CDR3 sequences, and about 10% of those were seen once. The ten largest clonotypes hold around 3% of the sample.

The sequence was collected from a male donor with ankylosing spondylitis or in good health (not recorded which). Sample: blood, either unsorted or a sorted T cell fraction (not recorded which).

CDR3 loop: CSASAPPPYEQYF. The DNA sequence follows: TGCAGTGCTAGTGCTCCGCCACCTTACGAGCAGTACTTC. This chain is built from TRBV20-1 and TRBJ2-7, with the D gene call left open. The CDR3 measures 13 amino acids from cysteine to phenylalanine. Just the 39-base CDR3 DNA is kept, in frame starting at base 1. The V and J ends are trimmed by 3 bases and 4 bases, leaving 13 bases between them. According to the germline V gene (reference sequence), CDR1 reads DFQATT and CDR2 reads SNEGSKA.